The present entry profiles one T cell receptor beta chain with its context. Which antigen it targets is not known. No base qualities exist here, and no much larger clone lies one base off it. The immunoSEQ Assay, a bias-controlled multiplex PCR, was used to amplify TCRbeta CDR3 regions from genomic DNA. In the paper's pipeline: Within the assay, amplification of reference gene primers was used to estimate how many nucleated cells each sample contained. To quantify the absolute abundance of each unique TCRbeta CDR3 rearrangement, sequence reads were collapsed and filtered. For each sample, productive Simpson clonality was calculated by taking the square root of Simpson's diversity index across productive rearrangements. The table comes from immuneACCESS by way of TCRdb, which keeps in-frame sequences with V and J called. Part of the clones is missing from these tables; in studies checked, under half for an unresolved V gene and the rest for unknown reasons. The V and J calls and clone size come from that table; D and trimming were worked out from the DNA. Present in this sample are around 100,000 clones, over 75% of which were seen just once. About 5.5% of the sample comes from the top ten.

Collaborating institutions collected whole blood in K2EDTA tubes following their own protocols. Collaborator samples were shipped for TCRbeta analysis as frozen whole blood, isolated PBMCs, or DNA extracted from either sample type. This record comes from a study of blood T cell repertoires in COVID-19 (TCRdb year 2020). Regarding the complete study: The collaborator samples originated in the United States, Italy and Spain and spanned the acute and convalescent phases of COVID-19. Where available, HLA class I and class II types were obtained from metadata supplied by the sample provider rather than from assay-based typing. The samples were drawn from the first 160 participants of the ongoing ImmuneRACE study and from 950 to 1,500 subjects provided by 6 global collaborators. The prospective study material was composed of cDNA or gDNA derived from T cells, B-cell-depleted T cells, or PBMCs. The sample metadata nearly always contained a de-identified subject ID, COVID-19 status, age in years and sex. The dataset comprised deeply sampled blood TCRbeta repertoires from subjects exposed to, actively infected with, or recovered from COVID-19. The repertoires were released in a freely available public database meant as a resource for research on the immune response to SARS-CoV-2.

The investigation overall reported the following: How much clinical and demographic metadata was included differed by source and by participant, and the metadata was provided uncurated.

Sequencing was done on a sample of peripheral blood. The source of this sequence is a man aged 50-60 years with acute or convalescent COVID-19.

The nucleotide sequence is given as TGTGCCAGCAGCGAACCAGGGGGGATCTATGGCTACACCTTC. Its amino acids are CASSEPGGIYGYTF. The sequence links TRBV5-4 to TRBJ1-2, with TRBD1 identical over 7 junction bases. The cysteine opens and the phenylalanine closes a CDR3 of 14 amino acids. Only the CDR3 DNA is retained, 42 bases long and in frame from the first base. CDR1 and CDR2 are drawn from the germline V gene (reference sequence): SGHNT, YYREEE. V trim: 4 bases; J trim: 4 bases; unmatched bases: 7.